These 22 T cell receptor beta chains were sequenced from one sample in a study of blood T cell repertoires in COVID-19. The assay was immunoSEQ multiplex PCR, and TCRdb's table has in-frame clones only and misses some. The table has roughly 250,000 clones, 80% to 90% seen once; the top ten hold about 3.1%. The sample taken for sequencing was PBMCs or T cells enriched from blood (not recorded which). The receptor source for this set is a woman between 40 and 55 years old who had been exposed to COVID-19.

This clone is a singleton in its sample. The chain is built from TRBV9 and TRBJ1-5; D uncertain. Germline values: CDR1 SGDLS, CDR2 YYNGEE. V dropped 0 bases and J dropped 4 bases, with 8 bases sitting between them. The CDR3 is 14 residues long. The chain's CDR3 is CASSVAAGNQPQHF. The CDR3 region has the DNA TGTGCCAGCAGCGTAGCGGCAGGAAATCAGCCCCAGCATTTT.

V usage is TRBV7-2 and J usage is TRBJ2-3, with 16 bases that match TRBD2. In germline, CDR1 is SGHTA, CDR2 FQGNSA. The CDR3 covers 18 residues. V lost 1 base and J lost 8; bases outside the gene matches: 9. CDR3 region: CASSLVGTSGGASVTQYF. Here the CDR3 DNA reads TGTGCCAGCAGCTTAGTAGGGACTAGCGGGGGGGCGTCGGTTACGCAGTATTTT.

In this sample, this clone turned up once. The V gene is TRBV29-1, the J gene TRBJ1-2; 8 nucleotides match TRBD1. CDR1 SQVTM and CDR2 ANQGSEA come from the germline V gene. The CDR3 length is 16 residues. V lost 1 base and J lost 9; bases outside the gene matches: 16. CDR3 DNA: TGCAGCGTTGAAGGCCTTGGGACAGGCGCCTTGAAGAGCTACACCTTC. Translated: CSVEGLGTGALKSYTF.

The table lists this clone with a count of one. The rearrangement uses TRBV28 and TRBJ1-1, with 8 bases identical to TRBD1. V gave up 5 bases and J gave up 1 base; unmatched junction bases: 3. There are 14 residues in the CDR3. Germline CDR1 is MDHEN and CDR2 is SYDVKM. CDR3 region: CASSPTGENTEAFF. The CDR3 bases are TGTGCCAGCAGTCCGACAGGGGAGAACACTGAAGCTTTCTTT.

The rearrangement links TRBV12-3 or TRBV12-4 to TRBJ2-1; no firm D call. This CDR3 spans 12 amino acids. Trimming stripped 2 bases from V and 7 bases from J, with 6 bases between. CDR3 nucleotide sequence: TGTGCCAGCAGTTTAAAAGCGAATGAGCAGTTCTTC. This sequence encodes CASSLKANEQFF.

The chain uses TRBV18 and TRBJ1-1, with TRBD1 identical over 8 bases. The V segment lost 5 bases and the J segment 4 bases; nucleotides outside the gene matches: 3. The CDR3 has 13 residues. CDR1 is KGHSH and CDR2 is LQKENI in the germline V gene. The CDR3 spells CASSSDRATEAFF. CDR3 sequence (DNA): TGTGCCAGCTCATCGGACAGGGCCACTGAAGCTTTCTTT.

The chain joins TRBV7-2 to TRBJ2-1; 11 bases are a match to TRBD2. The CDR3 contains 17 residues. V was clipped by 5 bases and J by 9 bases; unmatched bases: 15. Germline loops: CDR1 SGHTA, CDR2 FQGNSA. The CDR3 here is CASSPRLAGRGQGEQFF. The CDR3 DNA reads TGTGCCAGCAGCCCAAGACTAGCGGGAAGAGGGCAAGGTGAGCAGTTCTTC.

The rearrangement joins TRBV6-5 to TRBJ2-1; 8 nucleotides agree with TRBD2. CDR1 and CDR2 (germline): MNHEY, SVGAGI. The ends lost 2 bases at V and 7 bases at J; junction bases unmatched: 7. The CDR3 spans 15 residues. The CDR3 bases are TGTGCCAGCAGTTACGCGGGAGGATTTCAAAATGAGCAGTTCTTC. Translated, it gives CASSYAGGFQNEQFF.

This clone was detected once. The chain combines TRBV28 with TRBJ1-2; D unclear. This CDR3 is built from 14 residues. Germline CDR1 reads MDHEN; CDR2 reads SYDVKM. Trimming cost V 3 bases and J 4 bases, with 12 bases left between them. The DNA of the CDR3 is TGTGCCAGCAGTTTTTTTAACGGGATCTATGGCTACACCTTC. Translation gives CASSFFNGIYGYTF.

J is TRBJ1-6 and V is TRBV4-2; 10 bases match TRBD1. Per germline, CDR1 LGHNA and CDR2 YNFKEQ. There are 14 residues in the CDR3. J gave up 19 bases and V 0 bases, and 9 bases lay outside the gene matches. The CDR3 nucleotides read TGTGCCAGCAGCCAAGACCCGCTCGACAGGGGGCCACACTTT. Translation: CASSQDPLDRGPHF.

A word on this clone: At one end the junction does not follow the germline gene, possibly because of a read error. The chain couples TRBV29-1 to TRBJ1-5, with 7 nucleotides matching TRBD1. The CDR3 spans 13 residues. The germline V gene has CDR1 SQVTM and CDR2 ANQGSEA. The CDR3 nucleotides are TGCAGCGTTCGAGAAGGGGGCAACCAGCCCCAGCATTTT. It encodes CSVREGGNQPQHF.

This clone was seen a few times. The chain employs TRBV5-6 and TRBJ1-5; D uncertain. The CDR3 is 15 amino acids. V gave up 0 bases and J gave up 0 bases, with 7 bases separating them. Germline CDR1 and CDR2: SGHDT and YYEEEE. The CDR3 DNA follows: TGTGCCAGCAGCTTGGGGGCAGGTAGCAATCAGCCCCAGCATTTT. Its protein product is CASSLGAGSNQPQHF.

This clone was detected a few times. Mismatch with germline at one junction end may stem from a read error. The CDR3 sequence is CASSTGAGTGELFF. Written as DNA, the CDR3 is TGTGCCAGCAGTACGGGAGCGGGCACCGGGGAGCTGTTTTTT. The chain uses TRBV5-1 and TRBJ2-2; D perhaps matches TRBD2 (6 bases). Germline CDR1 SGHRS, CDR2 YFSETQ. This CDR3 region has 14 residues.

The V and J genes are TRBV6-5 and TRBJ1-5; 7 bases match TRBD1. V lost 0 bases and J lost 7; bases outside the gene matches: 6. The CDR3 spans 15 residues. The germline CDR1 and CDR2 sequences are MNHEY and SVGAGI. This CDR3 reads CASSYSTGSGQPQHF. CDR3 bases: TGTGCCAGCAGTTACTCGACAGGGTCGGGACAGCCCCAGCATTTT.

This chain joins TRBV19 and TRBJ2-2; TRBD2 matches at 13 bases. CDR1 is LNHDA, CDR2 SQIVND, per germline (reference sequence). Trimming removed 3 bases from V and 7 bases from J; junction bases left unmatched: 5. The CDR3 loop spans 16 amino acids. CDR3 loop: CASSITSGRAHGELFF. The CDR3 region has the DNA TGTGCCAGTAGTATCACTAGCGGGAGGGCCCACGGGGAGCTGTTTTTT.

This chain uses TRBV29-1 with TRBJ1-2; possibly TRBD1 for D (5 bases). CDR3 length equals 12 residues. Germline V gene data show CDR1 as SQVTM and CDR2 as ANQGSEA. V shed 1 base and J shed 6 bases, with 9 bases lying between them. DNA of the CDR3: TGCAGCGTTGAAGGGTTACAGGATGGCTACACCTTC. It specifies CSVEGLQDGYTF.

In DNA, the CDR3 is TGTGCCAGCAGTGGTCACTTAGCGGGGGAGAACTACGAGCAGTACTTC. Its protein product is CASSGHLAGENYEQYF. The genes are TRBV2 and TRBJ2-7, with 9 bases matching TRBD2. Per the germline V gene, CDR1 is SNHLY and CDR2 is FYNNEI. V was pared by 4 bases and J by 3 bases, with 10 bases of the junction left unmatched. The CDR3 extends over 16 amino acids.

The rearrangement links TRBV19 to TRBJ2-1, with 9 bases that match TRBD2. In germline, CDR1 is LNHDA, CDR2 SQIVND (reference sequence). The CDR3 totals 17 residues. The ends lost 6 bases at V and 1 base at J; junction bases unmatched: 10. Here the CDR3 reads CASSTTSGYLSYNEQFF. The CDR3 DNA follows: TGTGCCAGTAGCACGACTAGCGGCTACTTATCCTACAATGAGCAGTTCTTC.

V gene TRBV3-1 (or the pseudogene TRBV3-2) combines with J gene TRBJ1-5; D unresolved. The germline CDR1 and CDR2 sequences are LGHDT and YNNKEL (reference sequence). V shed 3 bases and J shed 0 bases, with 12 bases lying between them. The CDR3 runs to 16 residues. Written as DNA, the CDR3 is TGTGCCAGCAGCCACAGGATTCCAGATAGCAATCAGCCCCAGCATTTT. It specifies CASSHRIPDSNQPQHF.

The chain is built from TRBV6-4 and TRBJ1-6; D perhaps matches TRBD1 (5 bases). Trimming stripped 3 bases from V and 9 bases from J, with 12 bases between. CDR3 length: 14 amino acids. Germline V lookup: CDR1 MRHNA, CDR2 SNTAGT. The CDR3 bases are TGTGCCAGCAGTGAGCGGCAGGGTGGTTCACCCCTCCACTTT. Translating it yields CASSERQGGSPLHF.

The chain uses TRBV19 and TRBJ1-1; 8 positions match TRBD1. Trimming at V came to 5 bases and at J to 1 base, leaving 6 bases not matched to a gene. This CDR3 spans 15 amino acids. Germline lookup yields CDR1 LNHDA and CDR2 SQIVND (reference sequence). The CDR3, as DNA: TGTGCCAGTAGTGTAACAGGGGGAGGGAACACTGAAGCTTTCTTT. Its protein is CASSVTGGGNTEAFF.

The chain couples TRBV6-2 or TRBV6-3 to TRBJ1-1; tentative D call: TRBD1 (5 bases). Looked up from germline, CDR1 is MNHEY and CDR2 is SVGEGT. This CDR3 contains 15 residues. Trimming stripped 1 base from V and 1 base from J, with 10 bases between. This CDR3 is CASSYLGRGNTEAFF. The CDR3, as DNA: TGTGCCAGCAGTTACTTGGGGCGGGGGAACACTGAAGCTTTCTTT.